This TCR beta chain was found in a study of regulatory T cells after allogeneic stem cell transplantation (dated 2018 in TCRdb). For context, the study as a whole: Patients were divided into groups based on whether acute graft-versus-host disease developed within 100 days of stem cell transplantation. Conventional CD4+ T cells defined as CD4+CD25+/-CD127+ were also sorted and TCR-sequenced for comparison in the study. CD4+CD25+CD127- regulatory T cells were isolated from patient PBMCs by fluorescence-activated cell sorting. The study compared the regulatory T-cell TCR repertoire after allogeneic stem cell transplantation between patients with and without acute graft-versus-host disease.

This specimen's time point label, interpreted: 30 days after allogeneic hematopoietic stem cell transplantation. At 30 days after allogeneic hematopoietic stem cell transplantation, peripheral blood mononuclear cells were collected from the patients. V loses 7 bases of germline sequence and J loses 10 bases, and the interval between the two ends is 20 bases. From its cysteine to its phenylalanine, the CDR3 spans 15 amino acids. Left in the record is the CDR3 DNA by itself, 45 bases read in frame from the first base. The instrument was an Illumina MiSeq. Reverse transcription of RNA was performed with the SMARTer RACE cDNA Amplification kit, after which the TCR beta CDR3 region was amplified. RNA from sorted cells was extracted with the RNeasy Mini Kit. Illumina paired-end sequencing was applied to the TCR beta amplicons. The source study handled its data this way. TCR repertoire analysis used MiXCR, VDJtools and the tcR R package. The inverse Simpson index was used to quantify diversity, and clones were categorized as rare, small, medium or expanded according to repertoire proportion. In-frame beta chains were kept once TCRdb had trimmed the public reads at Q25 with fastp and called clones with MiXCR. Records with the same CDR3 protein are collapsed into one entry carrying the most frequent genes and DNA. These V and J calls derive from TCRdb rather than the authors' analysis. This specimen's table enumerates about 94 distinct CDR3 sequences.

Beyond this particular receptor, the publication reports: None of the regulatory T-cell clones was shared across all patients, and no significant correlation was found between sorted cell numbers and the inverse Simpson index. In non-GvHD patients, the top 10 regulatory T-cell clones took up a significantly larger share of the repertoire, which suggests that presumably allo-specific protective clones had expanded. No significant difference in conventional CD4+ T-cell repertoire diversity was found between patients with and without graft-versus-host disease. A less diverse, more focused regulatory T-cell TCR repertoire was observed in patients without graft-versus-host disease than in patients with the disease. The small patient sample size meant the findings required validation in a larger cohort.

In regard to this clonotype: Its cognate antigen has yet to be identified. Per-base quality was not reported, and no clone a single base away is much larger than it.

The starting material was sorted CD4+ T cells from blood (whether regulatory or conventional is not recorded), obtained 30 days after allogeneic stem cell transplant. The sequence was collected from a human patient who had an allogeneic stem cell transplant, so the T cells may come from the graft donor. The chain uses TRBV12-3 or TRBV12-4 and TRBJ1-6, with no reliable assignment of the D segment. In nucleotides, the sequence is TGTGCCAGCACCCGATCGGCGGGAACCCAATCACCCCTCCACTTT. It codes for CASTRSAGTQSPLHF.